A selection of T cell receptor beta chains follows, all from one sample in a study of beta chain features in type 1 diabetes. The data were produced by immunoSEQ multiplex PCR, yet TCRdb's version contains in-frame clones alone and is incomplete. The sample consists of fewer than 350,000 clones, around 19% of them appearing once. Sequencing was performed on naive CD4+ T cells from blood. The receptors shown here come from a young woman in good health. Each CDR3 is given with its conserved first and last residue. The D gene is left open where the match is weak. The size entry is marked missing in some rows and otherwise reads once, few, many or a size class.

abundance	j_gene	v_gene	d_gene	CDR3aa	CDR3nt
few	TRBJ2-1	TRBV12-5	TRBD1	CASGLIQGANEQFF	TGTGCTAGTGGTTTGATACAGGGGGCCAATGAGCAGTTCTTC
.	TRBJ2-2	TRBV4-1	.	CASSQDYQGRTGELFF	TGCGCCAGCAGCCAAGATTACCAGGGAAGAACCGGGGAGCTGTTTTTT
once	TRBJ1-1	TRBV25-1	.	CASRPRGHMNTEAFF	TGTGCCAGCCGACCCCGGGGACACATGAACACTGAAGCTTTCTTT
.	TRBJ1-5	TRBV18	.	CASSPPGISNQPQHF	TGTGCCAGCTCACCGCCCGGGATTTCGAATCAGCCCCAGCATTTT
.	TRBJ1-4	TRBV25-1	.	CASLAAGSGNEKLFF	TGTGCCAGCCTAGCGGCCGGGAGCGGTAATGAAAAACTGTTTTTT
.	TRBJ1-4	TRBV5-4	.	CASSSGEKLFF	TGTGCCAGCAGCTCAGGCGAAAAACTGTTTTTT
few	TRBJ2-3	TRBV19	TRBD1	CATKAGGPDTQYF	TGTGCCACCAAGGCAGGGGGTCCAGATACGCAGTATTTT
.	TRBJ1-5	TRBV29-1	.	CSVETDFNQPQHF	TGCAGCGTTGAAACGGACTTCAATCAGCCCCAGCATTTT
.	TRBJ1-2	TRBV7-2	.	CASSLASSDKGYTF	TGTGCCAGCAGCTTAGCGTCTTCGGACAAAGGCTACACCTTC
few	TRBJ1-5	TRBV4-3	TRBD1	CASSHLTGSNQPQHF	TGCGCCAGCAGCCACCTGACAGGGAGCAATCAGCCCCAGCATTTT
.	TRBJ2-3	TRBV10-3	.	CAISDSRGTDTQYF	TGTGCCATCAGTGATTCGAGGGGCACAGATACGCAGTATTTT
.	TRBJ2-5	TRBV7-5	.	CARSLGRLQETQYF	TGTGCCAGAAGCTTGGGGCGGCTTCAAGAGACCCAGTACTTC
.	TRBJ1-4	TRBV5-1	.	CASSYSAGSGDEKLFF	TGCGCCAGCAGCTACTCCGCGGGATCCGGTGATGAAAAACTGTTTTTT
.	TRBJ2-5	TRBV2	TRBD2	CASSANGGETQYF	TGTGCCAGCAGTGCTAACGGGGGGGAGACCCAGTACTTC
few	TRBJ1-2	TRBV19	.	CASSIGAAPNYGYTF	TGTGCCAGTAGTATAGGGGCAGCCCCTAACTATGGCTACACCTTC
few	TRBJ1-2	TRBV7-9	.	CASSLGRGGLDGYTF	TGTGCCAGCAGCTTAGGTCGTGGGGGCCTTGACGGCTACACCTTC
.	TRBJ1-5	TRBV30	TRBD1	CAWSVQGGIQPQHF	TGTGCCTGGAGTGTACAGGGGGGGATTCAGCCCCAGCATTTT
few	TRBJ2-3	TRBV11-2	TRBD2	CASSYRWREGLDTQYF	TGTGCCAGCAGCTATAGATGGCGGGAGGGCCTGGATACGCAGTATTTT
few	TRBJ2-3	TRBV30	.	CAWRRRESTDTQYF	TGTGCCTGGAGGCGTCGGGAGAGCACAGATACGCAGTATTTT
few	TRBJ1-2	TRBV5-4	.	CASSPEMNRYGYTF	TGTGCCAGCAGTCCGGAGATGAACCGCTATGGCTACACCTTC
.	TRBJ1-1	TRBV30	TRBD1	CAWTLQGAEAFF	TGTGCCTGGACTCTACAGGGGGCTGAAGCTTTCTTT
few	TRBJ2-1	TRBV7-9	.	CASSEGVNNEQFF	TGTGCCAGCAGCGAAGGGGTTAACAATGAGCAGTTCTTC
.	TRBJ2-7	TRBV7-9	TRBD1	CASGTEDTYEQYF	TGTGCCAGTGGGACAGAAGACACCTACGAGCAGTACTTC
.	TRBJ2-1	TRBV5-1	TRBD2	CASSQGLAAKEQFF	TGCGCCAGCAGCCAGGGACTAGCGGCTAAGGAGCAGTTCTTC
.	TRBJ2-1	TRBV7-9	.	CASSFWAGASQFF	TGTGCCAGCAGCTTCTGGGCGGGGGCCTCTCAGTTCTTC
.	TRBJ2-1	TRBV30	TRBD2	CAWSVKRIAGVREQFF	TGTGCCTGGAGTGTAAAAAGAATAGCGGGAGTTAGAGAGCAGTTCTTC
few	TRBJ2-5	TRBV5-1	.	CASSATSTQETQYF	TGCGCCAGCAGCGCCACTAGCACCCAAGAGACCCAGTACTTC
many	TRBJ2-7	TRBV18	.	CASSPIRTTYEQYF	TGTGCCAGCTCACCAATCAGGACTACTTACGAGCAGTACTTC
few	TRBJ1-1	TRBV19	.	CASSIGGQEAFF	TGTGCCAGTAGTATTGGAGGGCAAGAAGCTTTCTTT
.	TRBJ2-3	TRBV7-2	TRBD1	CASSSHPGQLTHTQYF	TGTGCCAGCAGCTCACACCCGGGACAGCTGACACATACGCAGTATTTT
.	TRBJ2-5	TRBV6-1	.	CASSERRVLGTQYF	TGTGCCAGCAGTGAAAGGAGGGTGCTAGGGACCCAGTACTTC
few	TRBJ1-1	TRBV25-1	.	CASSEYHRGSEAFF	TGTGCCAGCAGTGAATACCACCGCGGGTCTGAAGCTTTCTTT
few	TRBJ2-3	TRBV7-2	TRBD2	CASSLRGGTDTQYF	TGTGCCAGCAGCCTCCGGGGGGGCACAGATACGCAGTATTTT
.	TRBJ2-6	TRBV7-2	TRBD1	CASSLSPGQGYGANVLTF	TGTGCCAGCAGCTTAAGCCCCGGACAGGGTTACGGGGCCAACGTCCTGACTTTC
.	TRBJ2-1	TRBV20-1	.	CSAPDRYEQFF	TGCAGTGCCCCGGACAGATATGAGCAGTTCTTC
.	TRBJ1-4	TRBV30	.	CAWSVRNRAFSTNEKLFF	TGTGCCTGGAGTGTACGTAACAGGGCGTTCTCAACTAATGAAAAACTGTTTTTT
.	TRBJ1-6	TRBV5-4	TRBD1	CASSWDRRNSPLHF	TGTGCCAGCAGCTGGGACAGGCGTAATTCACCCCTCCACTTT
.	TRBJ2-7	TRBV29-1	TRBD1	CSVEGYGTGVNEQYF	TGCAGCGTTGAAGGATACGGGACAGGGGTCAACGAGCAGTACTTC
few	TRBJ2-7	TRBV4-1	TRBD2	CASSQELAGIYEQYF	TGCGCCAGCAGCCAAGAACTAGCGGGAATTTACGAGCAGTACTTC
.	TRBJ1-1	TRBV5-1	.	CASSAQGNTEAFF	TGCGCCAGCAGCGCGCAGGGGAACACTGAAGCTTTCTTT
.	TRBJ2-3	TRBV7-2	.	CASSFLSGTDTQYF	TGTGCCAGCAGCTTCCTGAGCGGCACAGATACGCAGTATTTT
.	TRBJ2-2	TRBV4-1	.	CASSQEGSWGPTGELFF	TGCGCCAGCAGCCAAGAGGGGAGTTGGGGTCCCACCGGGGAGCTGTTTTTT
.	TRBJ2-7	TRBV6-1	TRBD2	CAVRIAGSSYEQYF	TGTGCCGTCCGGATAGCGGGGAGCTCCTACGAGCAGTACTTC
.	TRBJ1-1	TRBV7-2	TRBD1	CASSLVPTGLATEAFF	TGTGCCAGCAGCTTAGTCCCGACAGGGTTGGCCACTGAAGCTTTCTTT
.	TRBJ2-1	TRBV7-2	TRBD2	CASSGTSGTYNEQFF	TGTGCCAGCAGCGGGACTAGCGGTACCTACAATGAGCAGTTCTTC
.	TRBJ2-3	TRBV18	.	CASSPPVADTQYF	TGTGCCAGCTCACCACCCGTCGCAGATACGCAGTATTTT
.	TRBJ2-5	TRBV7-2	TRBD2	CASSPLQREGGTQYF	TGTGCCAGCAGCCCTCTCCAGCGGGAAGGTGGGACCCAGTACTTC
.	TRBJ2-1	TRBV5-4	.	CASSSPNYGNEQFF	TGTGCCAGCAGTTCTCCGAACTATGGGAATGAGCAGTTCTTC
few	TRBJ2-5	TRBV11-2	TRBD2	CASSLGLAGVETQYF	TGTGCCAGCAGCCTCGGACTAGCGGGGGTAGAGACCCAGTACTTC
.	TRBJ2-1	TRBV5-1	.	CASSREQRSYNEQFF	TGCGCCAGCAGCCGGGAACAGCGGTCCTACAATGAGCAGTTCTTC
.	TRBJ2-7	TRBV30	.	CAWSVKGGYEQYF	TGTGCCTGGAGTGTCAAAGGGGGTTACGAGCAGTACTTC
.	TRBJ1-3	TRBV4-1	.	CASSQPQGGTGNTIYF	TGCGCCAGCAGCCAACCCCAGGGTGGGACTGGAAACACCATATATTTT
.	TRBJ2-7	TRBV15	.	CATSRDRGTSEQYF	TGTGCCACCAGCAGAGATAGGGGGACCTCCGAGCAGTACTTC
few	TRBJ2-2	TRBV6-5	.	CASSYEWNTGELFF	TGTGCCAGCAGTTACGAGTGGAACACCGGGGAGCTGTTTTTT
.	TRBJ2-7	TRBV5-1	.	CASSPDSSYEQYF	TGCGCCAGCAGCCCGGACAGTTCCTACGAGCAGTACTTC
.	TRBJ2-5	TRBV7-2	TRBD2	CASEQNAGGQETQYF	TGTGCCAGCGAACAGAACGCGGGGGGCCAAGAGACCCAGTACTTC
few	TRBJ2-7	TRBV30	TRBD1	CAWSRTGTSYEQYF	TGTGCCTGGAGCCGGACAGGGACGTCCTACGAGCAGTACTTC
few	TRBJ2-5	TRBV5-1	TRBD2	CASSQRSSGEETQYF	TGCGCCAGCAGCCAGAGGAGTAGCGGGGAAGAGACCCAGTACTTC
few	TRBJ2-2	TRBV27	TRBD2	CASTLASSGGALNTGELFF	TGTGCCAGCACCCTAGCGTCTAGCGGGGGGGCCTTAAACACCGGGGAGCTGTTTTTT
.	TRBJ1-1	TRBV2	.	CASRGTKKNTEAFF	TGTGCCAGCAGGGGGACTAAGAAGAACACTGAAGCTTTCTTT